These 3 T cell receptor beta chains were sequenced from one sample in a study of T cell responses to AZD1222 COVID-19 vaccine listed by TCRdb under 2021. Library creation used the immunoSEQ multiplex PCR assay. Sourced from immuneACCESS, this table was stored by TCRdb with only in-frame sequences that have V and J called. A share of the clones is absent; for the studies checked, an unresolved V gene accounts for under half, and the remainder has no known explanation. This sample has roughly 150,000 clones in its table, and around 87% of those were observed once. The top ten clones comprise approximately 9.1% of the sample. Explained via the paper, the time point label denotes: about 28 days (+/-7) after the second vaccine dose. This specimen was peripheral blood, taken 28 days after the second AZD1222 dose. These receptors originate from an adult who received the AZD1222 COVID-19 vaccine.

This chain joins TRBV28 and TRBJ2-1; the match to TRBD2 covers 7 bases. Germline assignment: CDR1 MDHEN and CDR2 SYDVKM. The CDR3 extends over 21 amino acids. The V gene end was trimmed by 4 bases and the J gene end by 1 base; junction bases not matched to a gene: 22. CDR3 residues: CASSSLFVGGGESPSYNEQFF. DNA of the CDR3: TGTGCCAGCAGTTCCCTTTTTGTGGGCGGGGGAGAGTCTCCATCCTACAATGAGCAGTTCTTC.

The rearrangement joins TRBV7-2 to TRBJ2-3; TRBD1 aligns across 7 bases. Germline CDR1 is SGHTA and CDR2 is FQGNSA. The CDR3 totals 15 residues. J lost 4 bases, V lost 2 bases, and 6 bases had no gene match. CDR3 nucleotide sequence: TGTGCCAGCAGCTTAAATAACAGGGGCTCAGATACGCAGTATTTT. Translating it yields CASSLNNRGSDTQYF.

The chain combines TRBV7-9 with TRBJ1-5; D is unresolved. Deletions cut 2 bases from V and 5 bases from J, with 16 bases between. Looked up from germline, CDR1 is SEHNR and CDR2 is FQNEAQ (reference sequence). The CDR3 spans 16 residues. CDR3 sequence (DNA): TGTGCCAGCAGCTTACTCCCGAAAGTTGTAGATCAGCCCCAGCATTTT. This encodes CASSLLPKVVDQPQHF.